These 6 T cell receptor beta chains came from one sample sequenced in a study of cytomegalovirus exposure and HLA in healthy donors. Researchers ran the PCR with 60 Vbeta and 13 Jbeta primers. Measured with immunoSEQ multiplex PCR; TCRdb has only the in-frame clones, and not every one. The sample lists 110,000 to 150,000 clones; roughly 70% were seen once. The sequencing input was PBMCs. These receptors were collected from a woman in her 40s in good health and CMV-seronegative.

This clone was counted once. The chain is built from TRBV4-1 and TRBJ1-5; TRBD1 aligns across 9 bases. The germline V gene has CDR1 MGHRA and CDR2 YSYEKL. V lost 4 bases to trimming and J lost 7 bases; unmatched junction nucleotides: 11. This CDR3 has 16 amino acids. For the CDR3, the DNA is TGCGCCAGCAGCCGAGCGACAGGGGGTTTAGGACAGCCCCAGCATTTT. Translated, it gives CASSRATGGLGQPQHF.

The chain carries TRBV6-1 and TRBJ1-6; TRBD1 aligns across 7 bases. The CDR3 totals 17 residues. V dropped 3 bases and J dropped 2; count of bases not matched to a gene: 7. Germline V gene lookup returns CDR1 MNHNS and CDR2 SASEGT. The CDR3 spells CASSETGMETYNSPLHF. In nucleotides, the CDR3 is TGTGCCAGCAGTGAGACAGGGATGGAAACCTATAATTCACCCCTCCACTTT.

V usage is TRBV28 and J usage is TRBJ2-7; 8 bases fit TRBD2. The germline V gene has CDR1 MDHEN and CDR2 SYDVKM. CDR3 length equals 15 residues. After removal of 6 bases from V and 4 bases from J, the junction contained 11 bases not matched to a gene. CDR3: CASRLAAGFPYEQYF. Here the CDR3 DNA reads TGTGCCAGCAGACTAGCGGCGGGGTTCCCTTACGAGCAGTACTTC.

The V and J genes are TRBV7-9 and TRBJ2-3, with 7 bases lining up with TRBD2. The CDR3 covers 16 residues. Germline V gives CDR1 SEHNR, CDR2 FQNEAQ (reference sequence). Unmatched junction bases numbered 4, after V lost 1 base and J lost 0 bases. The CDR3, as DNA: TGTGCCAGCAGCTTAGGTCCCGGGGGGAGCACAGATACGCAGTATTTT. Protein: CASSLGPGGSTDTQYF.

V is TRBV6-5 and J is TRBJ2-5; TRBD2 matches at 7 bases. The CDR3 contains 12 residues. CDR1 and CDR2 (germline): MNHEY, SVGAGI. V was clipped by 6 bases and J by 3 bases; unmatched bases: 1. Written as DNA, the CDR3 is TGTGCCAGCAGCGGACTAGAAGAGACCCAGTACTTC. The encoded protein is CASSGLEETQYF.

J is TRBJ2-2 and V is TRBV28; 11 positions agree with TRBD2. The CDR3 is 15 amino acids. Germline loops: CDR1 MDHEN, CDR2 SYDVKM. With V trimmed by 7 bases and J by 1 base, 2 bases remained unmatched. The CDR3 DNA is TGTGCCAGCACTAGCGGGGGGATGAACACCGGGGAGCTGTTTTTT. Translation gives CASTSGGMNTGELFF.